The rows below give T cell receptor beta chains drawn from one sample of a study of T cells in localized non-small cell lung cancer. Using immunoSEQ multiplex PCR, the repertoire was profiled, and TCRdb retains in-frame clones only, with some absent. The sample lists 2,000 to 3,000 clones, 26% occurring once. The specimen was lung tumor tissue, collected before any cancer treatment. All receptors derive from a male donor at least 60 years old with stage I lung adenocarcinoma. CDR3s include the opening cysteine and the closing phenylalanine or tryptophan. D genes are given only for firm matches. Clone size appears in some rows only: once, few, many, or a class for an expanded clone.

j_call	clone_size	v_call	d_call	cdr3_aa	cdr3_nt
TRBJ2-3	-	TRBV6-8	-	CASRSRAVLRTDTQYF	TGTGCCAGCAGATCCCGTGCGGTTCTACGCACAGATACGCAGTATTTT
TRBJ2-7	-	TRBV6-8	-	CASSYYPGEQYF	TGTGCCAGCAGTTACTATCCGGGCGAGCAGTACTTC
TRBJ1-1	medium-sized	TRBV11-3	-	CASSLEQTGRTEAFF	TGTGCCAGCAGCTTAGAACAGACCGGGAGGACTGAAGCTTTCTTT
TRBJ2-3	few	TRBV6-8	-	CASSYSGGPTDTQYF	TGTGCCAGCAGTTACTCGGGCGGTCCCACAGATACGCAGTATTTT
TRBJ2-7	-	TRBV13	-	CASSLDSYEQYF	TGTGCCAGCAGCTTAGACTCTTACGAGCAGTACTTC
TRBJ2-3	-	TRBV12-5	-	CASARTDTQYF	TGTGCTAGTGCGCGCACAGATACGCAGTATTTT
TRBJ1-3	-	TRBV29-1	-	CSAARSSGNTIYF	TGCAGCGCCGCTCGAAGCTCTGGAAACACCATATATTTT
TRBJ2-7	-	TRBV5-1	-	CASSLQTGSTYEQYF	TGCGCCAGCAGCTTGCAGACAGGCAGTACCTACGAGCAGTACTTC
TRBJ2-1	-	TRBV30	-	CAWSEPWNEQFF	TGTGCCTGGAGTGAACCTTGGAATGAGCAGTTCTTC
TRBJ2-1	-	TRBV29-1	-	CSVDTGGGSYNEQFF	TGCAGCGTTGATACCGGGGGTGGGTCCTACAATGAGCAGTTCTTC
TRBJ2-3	-	TRBV6-8	-	CASSRQADTQYF	TGTGCCAGCAGTCGACAGGCAGATACGCAGTATTTT
TRBJ2-5	few	TRBV11-3	-	CASSSLVEEETQYF	TGTGCCAGCAGCTCCCTTGTCGAGGAAGAGACCCAGTACTTC
TRBJ2-5	-	TRBV21-1	-	CASSVGPWSGGEETQYF	TGTGCCAGCAGCGTAGGCCCCTGGAGCGGGGGGGAAGAGACCCAGTACTTC
TRBJ1-6	few	TRBV6-8	-	CASRRQRGDNSPLHF	TGTGCCAGCAGGCGCCAAAGGGGGGATAATTCACCCCTCCACTTT
TRBJ2-1	few	TRBV9	-	CASSEAPSVGHNEQFF	TGTGCCAGCAGTGAAGCCCCTAGCGTCGGGCACAATGAGCAGTTCTTC
TRBJ1-1	few	TRBV18	-	CASSQGMNTEAFF	TGTGCCAGCTCACAGGGGATGAACACTGAAGCTTTCTTT
TRBJ1-6	-	TRBV6-8	TRBD1	CASSYSNRGSSPLHF	TGTGCCAGCAGTTACTCGAACAGGGGTAGTTCACCCCTCCACTTT
TRBJ2-4	-	TRBV6-8	-	CASSTTSGAQNIQYF	TGTGCCAGCAGCACTACTTCCGGGGCCCAAAACATTCAGTACTTC
TRBJ2-1	-	TRBV6-8	TRBD2	CASRASGGEHNEQFF	TGTGCCAGCAGGGCTAGCGGGGGGGAACACAATGAGCAGTTCTTC
TRBJ1-1	few	TRBV5-1	TRBD1	CASSLTHRDSGAFF	TGCGCCAGCAGCTTGACCCACCGGGACAGCGGGGCTTTCTTT
TRBJ1-1	-	TRBV6-8	TRBD1	CAISYTGTDNTEAFF	TGTGCCATCAGTTACACCGGGACAGACAACACTGAAGCTTTCTTT
TRBJ2-2	-	TRBV6-8	-	CASSPHSQGSRSGFNTGELFF	TGTGCCAGCAGTCCCCATTCTCAGGGTTCTCGTTCGGGGTTTAACACCGGGGAGCTGTTTTTT
TRBJ2-1	-	TRBV11-3	TRBD2	CASSQGDIGGGPPEQFF	TGTGCCAGCAGCCAAGGGGACATTGGCGGGGGGCCCCCCGAGCAGTTCTTC
TRBJ2-5	few	TRBV11-3	TRBD2	CASSLDIAGGQETQYF	TGTGCCAGCAGCTTGGATATAGCGGGGGGGCAAGAGACCCAGTACTTC
TRBJ2-7	few	TRBV19	-	CASSRQGLYEQYF	TGTGCCAGTTCGAGGCAGGGACTCTACGAGCAGTACTTC
TRBJ2-4	-	TRBV29-1	-	CSVESAQGNIQYF	TGCAGCGTTGAGTCCGCACAAGGAAACATTCAGTACTTC
TRBJ2-2	-	TRBV23-1	-	CASSSAGAPTGELFF	TGCGCCAGCAGCTCCGCAGGGGCACCCACCGGGGAGCTGTTTTTT
TRBJ1-4	few	TRBV19	TRBD1	CASAGQANEKLFF	TGTGCCAGTGCGGGACAGGCTAATGAAAAACTGTTTTTT
TRBJ1-1	-	TRBV11-3	-	CASSLDEGRFDTEAFF	TGTGCCAGCAGCTTAGACGAGGGGAGGTTCGACACTGAAGCTTTCTTT
TRBJ2-2	few	TRBV1	-	CTSSQLRTSGNANTGELFF	TGCACCAGCAGCCAACTACGGACTAGCGGGAACGCGAACACCGGGGAGCTGTTTTTT
TRBJ1-2	-	TRBV28	-	CASSQDNGYGYTF	TGTGCCAGCAGCCAGGACAATGGCTATGGCTACACCTTC
TRBJ1-1	few	TRBV6-8	TRBD1	CASSYPRQGGDTEAFF	TGTGCCAGCAGTTACCCGAGACAGGGGGGGGACACTGAAGCTTTCTTT
TRBJ1-1	medium-sized	TRBV11-3	-	CASSRLSWVTEAFF	TGTGCCAGCAGCCGACTGAGTTGGGTCACTGAAGCTTTCTTT
TRBJ1-6	few	TRBV11-3	-	CASSHGGLGSPLHF	TGTGCCAGCAGCCATGGGGGCCTCGGATCACCCCTCCACTTT
TRBJ1-1	-	TRBV28	TRBD1	CASSLTTGGLAFF	TGTGCCAGCAGTTTGACGACAGGGGGCCTAGCTTTCTTT